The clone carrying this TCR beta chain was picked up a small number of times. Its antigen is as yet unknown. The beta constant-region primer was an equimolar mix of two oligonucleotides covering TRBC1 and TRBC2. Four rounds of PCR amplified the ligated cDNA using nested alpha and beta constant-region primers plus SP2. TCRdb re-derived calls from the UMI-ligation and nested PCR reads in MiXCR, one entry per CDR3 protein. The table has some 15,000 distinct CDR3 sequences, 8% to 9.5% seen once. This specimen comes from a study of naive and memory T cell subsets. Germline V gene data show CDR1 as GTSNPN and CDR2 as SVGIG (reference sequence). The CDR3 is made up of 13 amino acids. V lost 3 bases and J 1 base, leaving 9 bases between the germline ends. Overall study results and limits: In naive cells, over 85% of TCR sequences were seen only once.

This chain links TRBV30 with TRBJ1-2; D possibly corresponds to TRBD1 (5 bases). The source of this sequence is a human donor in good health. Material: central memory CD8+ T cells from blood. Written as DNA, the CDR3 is TGTGCCTGGAGCGTGACAGATAACTATGGCTACACCTTC. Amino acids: CAWSVTDNYGYTF.